Sequencing of this T cell receptor beta chain was carried out in a study of T cell changes during pregnancy in multiple sclerosis. Trimming removed 0 bases at V and 5 bases at J, with 13 bases between. CDR1 SGDLS and CDR2 YYNGEE come from the germline V gene. This CDR3 is built from 15 residues. The table came from immunoSEQ multiplex PCR; TCRdb's copy has only in-frame clones and leaves some out. In the table there are 90,000 to 100,000 clones, just over 90% of which are singletons. This clonotype originated in a female donor in good health, enrolled as a control in a pregnancy study. This chain uses TRBV9 with TRBJ2-3, with D perhaps TRBD1 (6 bases). This specimen consisted of peripheral blood, obtained after pregnancy. The CDR3 DNA follows: TGTGCCAGCAGCGTAGCTTCGCAGGGGTTAGATACGCAGTATTTT. Translated, it gives CASSVASQGLDTQYF. Full variable domain (outside the CDR3, taken from reference TRBV9 and TRBJ2-3): DSGVTQTPKHLITATGQRVTLRCSPRSGDLSVYWYQQSLDQGLQFLIQYYNGEERAKGNILERFSAQQFPDLHSELNLSSLELGDSALYFCASSVASQGLDTQYFGPGTRLTVL.